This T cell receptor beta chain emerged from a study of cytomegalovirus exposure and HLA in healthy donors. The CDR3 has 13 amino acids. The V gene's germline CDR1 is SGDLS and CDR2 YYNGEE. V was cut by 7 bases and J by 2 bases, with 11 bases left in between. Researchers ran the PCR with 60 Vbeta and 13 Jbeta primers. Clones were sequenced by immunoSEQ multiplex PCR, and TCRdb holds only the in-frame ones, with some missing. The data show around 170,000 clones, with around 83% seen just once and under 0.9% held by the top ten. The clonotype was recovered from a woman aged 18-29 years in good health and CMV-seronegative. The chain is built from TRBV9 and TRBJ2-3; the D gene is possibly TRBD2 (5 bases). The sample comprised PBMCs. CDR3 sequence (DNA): TGTGCCAGCGGTCCGGGAAACACAGATACGCAGTATTTT. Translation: CASGPGNTDTQYF.